A selection of T cell receptor beta chains follows, all from one sample in a study of identical twins. TCRdb re-derived calls from the 5' RACE reads in MiXCR, one entry per CDR3 protein. The sample has hundreds of thousands of distinct CDR3 sequences, around 20% seen once. The same sample was also used in a study of T cells expressing NK-cell markers.

The sequenced sample consisted of PBMCs. Source of these receptors: a young woman in good health. Each CDR3 is given with its conserved first and last residue. Fields, in order: J gene, D gene, V gene, clone size, CDR3 protein, CDR3 DNA. The D gene is left open where the match is weak. Rows may omit the clone size; those that give it use once, few, many or a size class.

>TRBJ2-3|TRBD2|TRBV9|few
CASSVAPGGKDTQYF
TGTGCCAGCAGCGTAGCCCCGGGGGGAAAAGATACGCAGTATTTT
>TRBJ1-6|TRBD1|TRBV5-1|NA
CASSLQGAEGSPLHF
TGCGCCAGCAGCTTACAGGGGGCTGAGGGTTCACCCCTCCACTTT
>TRBJ1-2|NA|TRBV12-3/TRBV12-4|NA
CASSLRRLTRDGYTF
TGTGCCAGCAGTTTGAGGCGGCTAACAAGAGATGGCTACACCTTC
>TRBJ1-2|NA|TRBV29-1|few
CSVLFRGYDYGYTF
TGCAGCGTATTGTTTCGTGGATACGACTATGGCTACACCTTC
>TRBJ1-2|NA|TRBV19|many
CASSTSGRVTNYGYTF
TGTGCCAGTAGTACCTCAGGCAGGGTTACTAACTATGGCTACACCTTC
>TRBJ2-7|NA|TRBV27|NA
CASSYSGDIKTHEQYF
TGTGCCAGCAGTTACTCAGGGGACATAAAAACCCACGAGCAGTATTTC
>TRBJ2-1|TRBD2|TRBV7-2|once
CASSPSGALNEQFF
TGTGCCAGCAGCCCTAGCGGAGCCCTCAATGAGCAGTTCTTC
>TRBJ2-1|NA|TRBV7-9|NA
CASSLASSNEQFF
TGTGCCAGCAGCTTAGCGTCTAGTAATGAGCAGTTCTTC
>TRBJ2-7|TRBD2|TRBV29-1|NA
CSVEDGGSESYEQYF
TGCAGCGTTGAAGATGGCGGGAGTGAGTCCTACGAGCAGTACTTC
>TRBJ2-3|TRBD2|TRBV7-2|NA
CASSLDGGGSTDTQYF
TGTGCCAGCAGCTTAGATGGCGGGGGGAGCACAGATACGCAGTATTTT
>TRBJ1-5|TRBD1|TRBV5-1|few
CASSLSGGQPQHF
TGCGCCAGCAGCTTGTCAGGGGGTCAGCCCCAGCATTTT
>TRBJ2-1|NA|TRBV5-5|NA
CASSLDGLGINEQFF
TGTGCCAGCAGCTTGGATGGCTTGGGTATCAATGAGCAGTTCTTC
>TRBJ2-5|TRBD2|TRBV11-2|NA
CASSLEGGLAGETQYF
TGTGCCAGCAGCTTAGAAGGTGGACTAGCGGGAGAGACCCAGTACTTC
>TRBJ2-6|TRBD1|TRBV7-3|NA
CASSLLGQGAAGANVLTF
TGTGCCAGCAGCTTGTTGGGACAGGGGGCTGCTGGGGCCAACGTCCTGACTTTC
>TRBJ2-3|NA|TRBV3-1|few
CASSQLQDTQYF
TGTGCCAGCAGCCAACTTCAAGATACGCAGTATTTT
>TRBJ2-5|TRBD2|TRBV5-6|NA
CASSRGLARSQETQYF
TGTGCCAGCAGCCGGGGACTAGCGCGATCGCAAGAGACCCAGTACTTC
>TRBJ2-5|TRBD2|TRBV4-3|NA
CASSQDPLAGERETQYF
TGCGCCAGCAGCCAAGACCCGCTAGCGGGAGAAAGGGAGACCCAGTACTTC
>TRBJ1-2|NA|TRBV11-3|few
CASSLGGTGGYTF
TGTGCCAGCAGCTTAGGAGGGACTGGTGGCTACACCTTC
>TRBJ2-7|NA|TRBV9|NA
CASSVDAGIPYEQYF
TGTGCCAGCAGCGTAGATGCAGGCATTCCCTACGAGCAGTACTTC
>TRBJ2-7|TRBD1|TRBV6-5|few
CASSYSILRTGSFEQYF
TGTGCCAGCAGTTACTCGATTCTAAGGACAGGATCCTTCGAGCAGTACTTC
>TRBJ2-3|NA|TRBV7-2|NA
CASSSSPSDFTDTQYF
TGTGCCAGCAGCTCGTCTCCTAGCGACTTCACAGATACGCAGTATTTT
>TRBJ1-1|TRBD1|TRBV2|many
CASRWGQGTEAFF
TGTGCCAGCAGGTGGGGACAGGGTACTGAAGCTTTCTTT
>TRBJ1-1|NA|TRBV20-1|NA
CSATPFPRGRTNTEAFF
TGCAGTGCTACCCCCTTCCCGCGGGGGAGGACGAACACTGAAGCTTTCTTT
>TRBJ2-4|NA|TRBV2|NA
CASSEEWGLAKNIQYF
TGTGCCAGCAGTGAGGAATGGGGCCTGGCCAAAAACATTCAGTACTTC
>TRBJ2-2|NA|TRBV5-1|many
CASSPLAGTGELFF
TGCGCCAGCAGCCCGCTGGCGGGCACCGGGGAGCTGTTTTTT
>TRBJ1-4|NA|TRBV29-1|NA
CSALTGYNEKLFF
TGCAGCGCTCTGACAGGATATAATGAAAAACTGTTTTTT